Listed below are T cell receptor beta chains from one sample, sequenced in a study of CD8 T cells in Susac syndrome. TCRdb reanalysed the immunoSEQ multiplex PCR reads using MiXCR and keeps one entry per CDR3 protein. The table lists over 150,000 distinct CDR3 sequences, around 94% of them singletons. Sequenced sample: CD4+ T cells from PBMCs. The source of these receptors is a human donor with Susac syndrome. The conserved cysteine and the conserved F or W are not part of the CDR3 here. Each record gives: CDR3 protein, J gene, V gene.

CDR3aa: ASTASVGGGGNTEAF
j_gene: TRBJ1-1
v_gene: TRBV2

CDR3aa: AWGRDPTDTQY
j_gene: TRBJ2-3
v_gene: TRBV30

CDR3aa: ASTGQGDDQPQH
j_gene: TRBJ1-5
v_gene: TRBV2

CDR3aa: ASSLGGDLEQETQY
j_gene: TRBJ2-5
v_gene: TRBV7-2

CDR3aa: AWSAGIQETQY
j_gene: TRBJ2-5
v_gene: TRBV30

CDR3aa: ASSLAPSVYNEQF
j_gene: TRBJ2-1
v_gene: TRBV12-3/TRBV12-4

CDR3aa: SARDLLAGGLETQY
j_gene: TRBJ2-5
v_gene: TRBV20-1

CDR3aa: ATSREGENEQF
j_gene: TRBJ2-1
v_gene: TRBV15

CDR3aa: ASSQESSGRSEQY
j_gene: TRBJ2-7
v_gene: TRBV4-3

CDR3aa: ASSQDYRANEKLF
j_gene: TRBJ1-4
v_gene: TRBV4-2

CDR3aa: ASSLYGTGGSMGNEQF
j_gene: TRBJ2-1
v_gene: TRBV5-1

CDR3aa: ATKQAYTSPLH
j_gene: TRBJ1-6
v_gene: TRBV12-3/TRBV12-4

CDR3aa: SAVGGARDTEAF
j_gene: TRBJ1-1
v_gene: TRBV20-1

CDR3aa: ASSTTFGLAYEQY
j_gene: TRBJ2-7
v_gene: TRBV28

CDR3aa: SARGDLAGTRETQY
j_gene: TRBJ2-5
v_gene: TRBV20-1

CDR3aa: ASSLDRENIQY
j_gene: TRBJ2-4
v_gene: TRBV5-1

CDR3aa: ASEQGGGTKNIQY
j_gene: TRBJ2-4
v_gene: TRBV7-9

CDR3aa: ASSPLGGGYT
j_gene: TRBJ1-2
v_gene: TRBV18

CDR3aa: ASSPTPFGPYEQY
j_gene: TRBJ2-7
v_gene: TRBV7-9

CDR3aa: ASSRVFASSYNSPLH
j_gene: TRBJ1-6
v_gene: TRBV6-1

CDR3aa: SVVGGEKLF
j_gene: TRBJ1-4
v_gene: TRBV29-1

CDR3aa: SARGWGYEQY
j_gene: TRBJ2-7
v_gene: TRBV20-1

CDR3aa: ATSRDLSSYEQY
j_gene: TRBJ2-7
v_gene: TRBV15

CDR3aa: ASSTGLASNTDTQY
j_gene: TRBJ2-3
v_gene: TRBV18

CDR3aa: ASSLWRASYNEQF
j_gene: TRBJ2-1
v_gene: TRBV28

CDR3aa: SAAAGSSYNEQF
j_gene: TRBJ2-1
v_gene: TRBV20-1

CDR3aa: ASSSHRVRAF
j_gene: TRBJ1-1
v_gene: TRBV6-5

CDR3aa: ASTRGRTDYEQY
j_gene: TRBJ2-7
v_gene: TRBV5-1

CDR3aa: ASSSYRGWTEAF
j_gene: TRBJ1-1
v_gene: TRBV7-2

CDR3aa: ASMLGVNEKLF
j_gene: TRBJ1-4
v_gene: TRBV2

CDR3aa: AWSVLSSGSGYT
j_gene: TRBJ1-2
v_gene: TRBV30

CDR3aa: SARGLAGTYNEQF
j_gene: TRBJ2-1
v_gene: TRBV20-1

CDR3aa: ASSLEGRSEQY
j_gene: TRBJ2-7
v_gene: TRBV5-4

CDR3aa: ASSQDGTEGVTYGYT
j_gene: TRBJ1-2
v_gene: TRBV4-3

CDR3aa: SARDPGTGVAQPQH
j_gene: TRBJ1-5
v_gene: TRBV20-1

CDR3aa: ASSFGIAGEKQY
j_gene: TRBJ2-7
v_gene: TRBV6-2/TRBV6-3

CDR3aa: SARGGRGEAF
j_gene: TRBJ1-1
v_gene: TRBV20-1

CDR3aa: ASSVLAGAGTGELF
j_gene: TRBJ2-2
v_gene: TRBV13

CDR3aa: AWNQGLVSGGELF
j_gene: TRBJ2-2
v_gene: TRBV30

CDR3aa: ASSGGGDRFSYEQY
j_gene: TRBJ2-7
v_gene: TRBV6-1

CDR3aa: ASSVQIGQGARWTGELF
j_gene: TRBJ2-2
v_gene: TRBV7-9

CDR3aa: SVEVGQF
j_gene: TRBJ2-1
v_gene: TRBV29-1

CDR3aa: ASSRFASVPTDTQY
j_gene: TRBJ2-3
v_gene: TRBV3-1

CDR3aa: AISRTSGGEETQY
j_gene: TRBJ2-5
v_gene: TRBV10-3

CDR3aa: ASSPTNAFGRQVF
j_gene: TRBJ2-1
v_gene: TRBV7-9

CDR3aa: ASSRLAEETQY
j_gene: TRBJ2-5
v_gene: TRBV3-1

CDR3aa: ASSSRTEGTDTQY
j_gene: TRBJ2-3
v_gene: TRBV5-1

CDR3aa: SALRNLNTEAF
j_gene: TRBJ1-1
v_gene: TRBV20-1

CDR3aa: ASTMEGYT
j_gene: TRBJ1-2
v_gene: TRBV6-2/TRBV6-3

CDR3aa: ASSLVGPAEAF
j_gene: TRBJ1-1
v_gene: TRBV27

CDR3aa: SVDSVAGGWNEQF
j_gene: TRBJ2-1
v_gene: TRBV29-1

CDR3aa: ASSLDLTRNEQF
j_gene: TRBJ2-1
v_gene: TRBV12-3/TRBV12-4

CDR3aa: AWSRRRASTDTQY
j_gene: TRBJ2-3
v_gene: TRBV30

CDR3aa: ASRARRGYNEQF
j_gene: TRBJ2-1
v_gene: TRBV19

CDR3aa: ASSPAGQETQY
j_gene: TRBJ2-5
v_gene: TRBV18

CDR3aa: ASSYSGKRGGGETQY
j_gene: TRBJ2-5
v_gene: TRBV6-5

CDR3aa: AISTTGKNTEAF
j_gene: TRBJ1-1
v_gene: TRBV10-3

CDR3aa: ASSLSVANYGYT
j_gene: TRBJ1-2
v_gene: TRBV28

CDR3aa: SAAIGGNYEQY
j_gene: TRBJ2-7
v_gene: TRBV20-1